This TCR beta chain was sequenced during a study of type 1 regulatory T cells. MiXCR, applied by TCRdb to the reads, yields one record per CDR3 protein. There are 70,000 or so distinct CDR3 sequences in the sample; around 20% occur only once, and 8.3% lies in the top ten. Points from the study as a whole: Type 1 regulatory T cells had a more restricted TCR repertoire than non-type 1 regulatory T cells.

This clonotype was found a few times. The antigen is undetermined. The sequencing sample was made of cultured type 1 regulatory T (Tr1) cells, either the whole culture or a sorted fraction (not recorded which). The source is a human donor in good health.

The CDR3 sequence: CSARTGYEQYF. The CDR3 DNA follows: TGCAGTGCTCGAACGGGGTACGAGCAGTACTTC. The chain is built from TRBV20-1 and TRBJ2-7; possible D gene TRBD2, 5 bases. CDR3 length: 11 residues. The V end lost 5 bases, the J end lost 4 bases, and 9 bases lay between the germline ends. Germline assignment: CDR1 DFQATT and CDR2 SNEGSKA (reference sequence).